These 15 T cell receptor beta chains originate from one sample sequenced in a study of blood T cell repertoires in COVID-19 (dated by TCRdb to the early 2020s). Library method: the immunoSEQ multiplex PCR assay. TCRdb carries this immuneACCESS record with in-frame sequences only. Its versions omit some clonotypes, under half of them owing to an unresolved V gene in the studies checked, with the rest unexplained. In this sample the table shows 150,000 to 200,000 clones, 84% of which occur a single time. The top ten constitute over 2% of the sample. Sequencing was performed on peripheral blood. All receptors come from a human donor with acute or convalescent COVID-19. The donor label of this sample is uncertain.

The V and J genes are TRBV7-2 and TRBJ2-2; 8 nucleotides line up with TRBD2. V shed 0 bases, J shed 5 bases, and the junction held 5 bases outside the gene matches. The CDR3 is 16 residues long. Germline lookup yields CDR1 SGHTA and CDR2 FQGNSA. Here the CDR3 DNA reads TGTGCCAGCAGCTTAGCCAGCGGGAGAGGGACCGGGGAGCTGTTTTTT. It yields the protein CASSLASGRGTGELFF.

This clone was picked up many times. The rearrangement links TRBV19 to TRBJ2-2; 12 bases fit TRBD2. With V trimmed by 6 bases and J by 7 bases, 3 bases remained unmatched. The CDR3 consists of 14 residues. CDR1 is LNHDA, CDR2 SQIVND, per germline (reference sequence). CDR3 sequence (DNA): TGTGCCAGTAGGTGGACTAGCGGGAACGGGGAGCTGTTTTTT. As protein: CASRWTSGNGELFF.

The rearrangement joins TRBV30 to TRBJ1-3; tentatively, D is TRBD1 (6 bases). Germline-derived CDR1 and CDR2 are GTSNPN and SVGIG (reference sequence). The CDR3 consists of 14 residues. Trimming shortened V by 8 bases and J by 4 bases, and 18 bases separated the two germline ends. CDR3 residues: CARAKQGTGNTIYF. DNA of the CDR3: TGTGCCCGGGCCAAACAGGGAACAGGAAACACCATATATTTT.

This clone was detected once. In DNA form, the CDR3 reads TGTGCCAGTTCTCGGGTCCAGCGGGGCACAGATACGCAGTATTTT. This sequence encodes CASSRVQRGTDTQYF. The rearrangement links TRBV11-1 to TRBJ2-3; maybe TRBD2 (6 bases). The CDR3 contains 15 residues. The V gene's germline CDR1 is SGHAT and CDR2 FQDESV (reference sequence). Trimming removed 9 bases from V and 1 base from J, with 17 bases in between.

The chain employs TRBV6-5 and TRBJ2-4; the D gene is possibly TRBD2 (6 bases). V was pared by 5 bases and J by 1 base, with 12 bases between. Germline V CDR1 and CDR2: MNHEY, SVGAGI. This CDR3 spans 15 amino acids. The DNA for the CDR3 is TGTGCCAGCAGTAGGAGGGACGGGGCCAAAAACATTCAGTACTTC. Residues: CASSRRDGAKNIQYF.

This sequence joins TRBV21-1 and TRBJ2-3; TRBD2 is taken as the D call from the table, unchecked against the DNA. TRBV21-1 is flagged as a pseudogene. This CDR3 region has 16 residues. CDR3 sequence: CASSRRLAGAPDTQYF. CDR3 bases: TGTGCCAGCAGCAGACGACTAGCGGGAGCCCCAGATACGCAGTATTTT.

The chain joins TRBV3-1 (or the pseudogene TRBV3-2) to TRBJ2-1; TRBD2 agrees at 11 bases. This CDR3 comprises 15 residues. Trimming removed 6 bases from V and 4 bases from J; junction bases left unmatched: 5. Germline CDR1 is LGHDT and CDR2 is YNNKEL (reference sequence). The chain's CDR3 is CASRIGTSGYNEQFF. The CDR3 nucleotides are TGTGCCAGCAGAATCGGGACTAGCGGTTACAATGAGCAGTTCTTC.

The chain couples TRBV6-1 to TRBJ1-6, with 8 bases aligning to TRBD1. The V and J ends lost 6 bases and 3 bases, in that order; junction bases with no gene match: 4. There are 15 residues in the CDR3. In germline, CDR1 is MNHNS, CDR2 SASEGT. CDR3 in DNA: TGTGCCAGCAGCTCCGGGACAGGCTATAATTCACCCCTCCACTTT. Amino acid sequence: CASSSGTGYNSPLHF.

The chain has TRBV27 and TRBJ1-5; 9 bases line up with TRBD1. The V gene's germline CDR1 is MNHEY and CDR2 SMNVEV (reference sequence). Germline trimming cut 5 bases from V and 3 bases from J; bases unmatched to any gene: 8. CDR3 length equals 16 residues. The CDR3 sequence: CASSESGTGINQPQHF. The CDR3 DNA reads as TGTGCCAGCAGTGAATCCGGGACAGGGATCAATCAGCCCCAGCATTTT.

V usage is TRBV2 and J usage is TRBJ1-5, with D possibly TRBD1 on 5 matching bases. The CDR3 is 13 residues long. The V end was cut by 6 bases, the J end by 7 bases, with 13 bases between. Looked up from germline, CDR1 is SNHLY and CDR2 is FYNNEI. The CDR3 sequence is CASRRDLGQPQHF. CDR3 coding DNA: TGTGCCAGCAGAAGGGACTTAGGGCAGCCCCAGCATTTT. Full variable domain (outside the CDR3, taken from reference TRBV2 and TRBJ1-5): EPEVTQTPSHQVTQMGQEVILRCVPISNHLYFYWYRQILGQKVEFLVSFYNNEISEKSEIFDDQFSVERPDGSNFTLKIRSTKLEDSAMYFCASRRDLGQPQHFGDGTRLSIL.

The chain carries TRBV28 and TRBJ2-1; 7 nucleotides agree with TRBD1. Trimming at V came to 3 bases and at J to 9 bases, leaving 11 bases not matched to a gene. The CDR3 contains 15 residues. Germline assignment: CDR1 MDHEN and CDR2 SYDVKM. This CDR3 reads CASSFVRTGYGEQFF. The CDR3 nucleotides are TGTGCCAGCAGTTTTGTCAGGACAGGCTACGGTGAGCAGTTCTTC.

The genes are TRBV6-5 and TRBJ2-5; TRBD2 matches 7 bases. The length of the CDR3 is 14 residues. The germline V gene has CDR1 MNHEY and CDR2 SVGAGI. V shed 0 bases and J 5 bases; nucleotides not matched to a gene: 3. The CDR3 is CASSYSVGGETQYF. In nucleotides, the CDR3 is TGTGCCAGCAGTTACTCGGTGGGGGGGGAGACCCAGTACTTC.

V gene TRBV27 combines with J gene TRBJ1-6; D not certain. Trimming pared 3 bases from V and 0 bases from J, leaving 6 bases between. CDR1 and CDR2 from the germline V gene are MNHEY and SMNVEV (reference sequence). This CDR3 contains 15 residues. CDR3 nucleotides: TGTGCCAGCAGTTTCTCGAGCTCCTATAATTCACCCCTCCACTTT. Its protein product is CASSFSSSYNSPLHF.

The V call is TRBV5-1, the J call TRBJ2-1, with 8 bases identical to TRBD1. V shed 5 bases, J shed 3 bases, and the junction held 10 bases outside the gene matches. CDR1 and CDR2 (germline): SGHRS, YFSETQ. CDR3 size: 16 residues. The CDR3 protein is CASSSSGQGNYNEQFF. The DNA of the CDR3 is TGCGCCAGCAGTTCGTCTGGACAGGGTAACTACAATGAGCAGTTCTTC. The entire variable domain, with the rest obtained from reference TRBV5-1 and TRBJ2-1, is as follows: KAGVTQTPRYLIKTRGQQVTLSCSPISGHRSVSWYQQTPGQGLQFLFEYFSETQRNKGNFPGRFSGRQFSNSRSEMNVSTLELGDSALYLCASSSSGQGNYNEQFFGPGTRLTVL.

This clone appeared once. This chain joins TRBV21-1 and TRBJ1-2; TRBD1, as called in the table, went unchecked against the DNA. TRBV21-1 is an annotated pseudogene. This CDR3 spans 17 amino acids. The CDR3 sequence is CASSSRNRGPPYYGYTF. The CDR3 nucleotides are TGTGCCAGCAGCAGTAGAAACAGGGGCCCTCCGTACTATGGCTACACCTTC.